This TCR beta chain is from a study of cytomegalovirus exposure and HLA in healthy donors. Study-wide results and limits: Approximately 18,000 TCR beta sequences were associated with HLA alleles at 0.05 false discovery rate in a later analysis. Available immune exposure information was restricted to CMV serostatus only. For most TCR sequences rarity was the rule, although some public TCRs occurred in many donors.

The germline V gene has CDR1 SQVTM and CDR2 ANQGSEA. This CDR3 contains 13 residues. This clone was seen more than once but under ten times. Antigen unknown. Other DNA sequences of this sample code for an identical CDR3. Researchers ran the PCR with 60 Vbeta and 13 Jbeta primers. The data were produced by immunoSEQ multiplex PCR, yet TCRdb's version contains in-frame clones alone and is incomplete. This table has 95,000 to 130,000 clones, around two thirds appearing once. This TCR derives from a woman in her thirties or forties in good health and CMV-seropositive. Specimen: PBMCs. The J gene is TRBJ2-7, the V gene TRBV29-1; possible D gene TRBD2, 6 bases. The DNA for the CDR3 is TGCAGACCGGACTACCTCACCCGCTACGAGCAGTACTTC. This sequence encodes CRPDYLTRYEQYF.